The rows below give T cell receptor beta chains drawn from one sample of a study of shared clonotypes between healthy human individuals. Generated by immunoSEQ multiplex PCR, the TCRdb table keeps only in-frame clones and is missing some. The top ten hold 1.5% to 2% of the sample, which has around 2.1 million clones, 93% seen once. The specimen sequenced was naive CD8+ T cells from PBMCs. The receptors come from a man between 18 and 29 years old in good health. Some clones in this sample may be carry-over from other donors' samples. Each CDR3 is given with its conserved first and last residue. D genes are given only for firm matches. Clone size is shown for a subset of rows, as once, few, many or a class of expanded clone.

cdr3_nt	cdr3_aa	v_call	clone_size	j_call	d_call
TGTGCCAGCAGTGCCCGACAGGGGGCGTACACTGAAGCTTTCTTT	CASSARQGAYTEAFF	TRBV6-1	.	TRBJ1-1	TRBD1
TGTGCCAGCAGCCATCTTAGCGGGGGTGCCTCGGGTACGCAGTATTTT	CASSHLSGGASGTQYF	TRBV16	.	TRBJ2-3	TRBD2
TGTGCCAGCAGCCCTACCGGGACCCCCTACGAGCAGTACTTC	CASSPTGTPYEQYF	TRBV27	.	TRBJ2-7	.
TGTGCCAGCGGGTCCAATCCAAATGAGCAGTTCTTC	CASGSNPNEQFF	TRBV7-9	.	TRBJ2-1	.
TGTGCCAGCAGTTTAACAGGGGTCCCGAATGAAAAACTGTTTTTT	CASSLTGVPNEKLFF	TRBV28	once	TRBJ1-4	TRBD1
TGTGCCAGCAGCTTAGACAGGACCTCTGGAAACACCATATATTTT	CASSLDRTSGNTIYF	TRBV7-2	.	TRBJ1-3	.
TGTGCCAGCAGCCCCTTGGGGGGTCAGCCCCAGCATTTT	CASSPLGGQPQHF	TRBV7-2	.	TRBJ1-5	.
TGTGCCAGCAGCTTTAACAGGGGATCCTACAATGAGCAGTTCTTC	CASSFNRGSYNEQFF	TRBV7-6	once	TRBJ2-1	TRBD1
TGTGCCAGCAGTCCACAGGAAATGAACACTGAAGCTTTCTTT	CASSPQEMNTEAFF	TRBV28	.	TRBJ1-1	.
TGCAGCGCCATCACCCAATCCGGGATCTATGGCTACACCTTC	CSAITQSGIYGYTF	TRBV29-1	.	TRBJ1-2	.
TGTGCCAGCAGCTTAGGTGCAGGAGGCTTTACAGATACGCAGTATTTT	CASSLGAGGFTDTQYF	TRBV7-2	.	TRBJ2-3	.
TGTGCCAGCAGTTCCCAGGGAAGCGTCCAAGAGACCCAGTACTTC	CASSSQGSVQETQYF	TRBV27	.	TRBJ2-5	.
TGTGCCAGCTCACCCCCAAGCCGGGACGCCTCCTTC	CASSPPSRDASF	TRBV18	.	TRBJ1-2	.
TGTGCCAGCAGCTTGGCGTATACAGAGACCCAGTACTTC	CASSLAYTETQYF	TRBV5-6	.	TRBJ2-5	.
TGTGCCTGGAGTGTGTTAGCGGGGGACTACAATGAGCAGTTCTTC	CAWSVLAGDYNEQFF	TRBV30	.	TRBJ2-1	TRBD2
TGTGCCAGCAGCTTAGCGTCGGTAGCTGGGGATGGTACTCGCGTCTCCAATGAGCAGTTCTTC	CASSLASVAGDGTRVSNEQFF	TRBV7-2	.	TRBJ2-1	.
TGTGCCAGCAGCTTGGGGTCGGGGAGCCACGAGCAGTACTTC	CASSLGSGSHEQYF	TRBV5-6	.	TRBJ2-7	.
TGTGCCAGTAGTATTATCCCAGGGCACGAGCAGTACTTC	CASSIIPGHEQYF	TRBV19	.	TRBJ2-7	.
TGTGCCAGCAGCGTAGTGATGGGAGGGACTGAAGCTTTCTTT	CASSVVMGGTEAFF	TRBV9	.	TRBJ1-1	.
TGTGCCAGTACCACGTCCCCTGGGACCTACAATGAGCAGTTCTTC	CASTTSPGTYNEQFF	TRBV19	.	TRBJ2-1	.
TGTGCCTGGAGTGCCCTTGCGGATACGCAGTATTTT	CAWSALADTQYF	TRBV30	.	TRBJ2-3	.
TGTGCCAGCAGCGCAAGGACAGGGAGCTCCTACGAGCAGTACTTC	CASSARTGSSYEQYF	TRBV7-6	.	TRBJ2-7	TRBD1
TGTGCCAGCAGTTTATATCAGGATGAGCAGTTCTTC	CASSLYQDEQFF	TRBV28	.	TRBJ2-1	.
TGCGCCAGCAGTAAGGGCAGATACACCGGGGAGCTGTTTTTT	CASSKGRYTGELFF	TRBV10-1	.	TRBJ2-2	.
TGCGCCAGCAGCTTGGGAGGTACTTATGAAGCTTTCTTT	CASSLGGTYEAFF	TRBV5-1	.	TRBJ1-1	.
TGTGCCAGCAGTCACAGGGCCGGGGAGCTGTTTTTT	CASSHRAGELFF	TRBV6-5	once	TRBJ2-2	.
TGTGCCAGCAGCTCAGGCGGGGCAGGGGGCTCGAGAGAAAAACTGTTTTTT	CASSSGGAGGSREKLFF	TRBV13	.	TRBJ1-4	TRBD1
TGTGCCAGCAGCTTAGCTTACGAAAACAATGAGCAGTTCTTC	CASSLAYENNEQFF	TRBV7-6	.	TRBJ2-1	.
TGTGCCAGCAGCGCTACTAGCGGGAGGACCTACGAGCAGTACTTC	CASSATSGRTYEQYF	TRBV9	.	TRBJ2-7	TRBD2
TGCGCCAGCAGCCCCTACGGACAGGGGGATTTGGCAGATACGCAGTATTTT	CASSPYGQGDLADTQYF	TRBV4-1	.	TRBJ2-3	TRBD1
TGTGCCTGGAGCCTAGCGGGAGGCCCACTCCAGTTCTTC	CAWSLAGGPLQFF	TRBV30	.	TRBJ2-1	TRBD2
TGTGCCAGCAGTTTTGATTCTGTTGGCGGTCTCAATGAAAAACTGTTTTTT	CASSFDSVGGLNEKLFF	TRBV28	once	TRBJ1-4	.
TGTGCCAGCAGACCCCGGGGGCTAGACTACAATGAGCAGTTCTTC	CASRPRGLDYNEQFF	TRBV27	.	TRBJ2-1	.
TGTGCCAGCAGCCTTCGAGTGGAGAGCACAGATACGCAGTATTTT	CASSLRVESTDTQYF	TRBV13	.	TRBJ2-3	.
TGCGCCAGCAGCCCTGGAGGGTACACTGAAGCTTTCTTT	CASSPGGYTEAFF	TRBV10-1	few	TRBJ1-1	.
TGTGCCTGCAATAACAGGGGATACTACGAGCAGTACTTC	CACNNRGYYEQYF	TRBV30	.	TRBJ2-7	TRBD1
TGCAGCGTTGTTGGGGGCGAGCAGTACTTC	CSVVGGEQYF	TRBV29-1	.	TRBJ2-7	.
TGCGCCAGCAGTTTGGCCAGCGGAGCTGGGGAGACCCAGTACTTC	CASSLASGAGETQYF	TRBV5-1	.	TRBJ2-5	.
TGTGCCAGCAGTGAATTCAGGGGGCTGAGCAATCAGCCCCAGCATTTT	CASSEFRGLSNQPQHF	TRBV6-1	.	TRBJ1-5	TRBD1
TGTGCAAGTCGCTTAGCGGGTTTTCCGACTAACTATGGCTACACCTTC	CASRLAGFPTNYGYTF	TRBV12-2	.	TRBJ1-2	.
TGTGCCACCAGCAGAGGTCTGGACTCCTTCCGGATCAATGAGCAGTTCTTC	CATSRGLDSFRINEQFF	TRBV15	.	TRBJ2-1	.
TGTGCCAGCAGCGGACTAAACACTGAAGCTTTCTTT	CASSGLNTEAFF	TRBV9	few	TRBJ1-1	.
TGTGCCAGCAGCTTAAGGGCTAGCGGGAGAGGGGTCGATGAGCAGTTCTTC	CASSLRASGRGVDEQFF	TRBV7-9	once	TRBJ2-1	TRBD2
TGTGCCAGCAGCTTAGACGGCAGCATGAACACTGAAGCTTTCTTT	CASSLDGSMNTEAFF	TRBV7-8	.	TRBJ1-1	.
TGTGCCACCAGCAGCCTAAGGGGTGGCTACACCTTC	CATSSLRGGYTF	TRBV15	.	TRBJ1-2	.
TGTGCCAGCAGTTCTGACAGGGCGACAGATACGCAGTATTTT	CASSSDRATDTQYF	TRBV11-2	.	TRBJ2-3	TRBD1
TGTGCCAGTAGTATAGTGGGTATGAGCAATGAGCAGTTCTTC	CASSIVGMSNEQFF	TRBV19	.	TRBJ2-1	.
TGTGCCAGCAGTTTAGGACTAGCGGACCCCTTTGAGCAGTACTTC	CASSLGLADPFEQYF	TRBV27	once	TRBJ2-7	TRBD2
TGTGCCAGCAGGGAACTCAGGGGGGAAAATCAGCCCCAGCATTTT	CASRELRGENQPQHF	TRBV2	.	TRBJ1-5	TRBD1
TGTGCCAGTACCTTTGGGGGGGTTCAGCCCCAGCATTTT	CASTFGGVQPQHF	TRBV19	.	TRBJ1-5	.
TGTGCCAGCAGTGATAGCCAAACCGGGGAGCTGTTTTTT	CASSDSQTGELFF	TRBV25-1	.	TRBJ2-2	.
TGTGCCAGCAGTTTATACGGGACTTTCCATGGCTACACCTTC	CASSLYGTFHGYTF	TRBV27	.	TRBJ1-2	.
TGTGCCAGCAGGTCAAGGGTCGAGCAGTTCTTC	CASRSRVEQFF	TRBV11-2	.	TRBJ2-1	.
TGTGCCAGCAGCTTGTTCCTTCTAGCGGGGAATGAGCAGTTCTTC	CASSLFLLAGNEQFF	TRBV5-8	.	TRBJ2-1	TRBD2
TGTGCCAGCAGCTCCAGCGGGGCGAACACCGGGGAGCTGTTTTTT	CASSSSGANTGELFF	TRBV7-9	.	TRBJ2-2	TRBD2
TGTGCCAGCAGCCCGGGGACCGACGAGCAGTACTTC	CASSPGTDEQYF	TRBV4-2	.	TRBJ2-7	.
TGTGCCAGCAGCATAGACCGGGACAGGGTTGTGTCCCCCTCCTTC	CASSIDRDRVVSPSF	TRBV5-6	.	TRBJ2-7	TRBD1
TGTGCCAGCAGCTTAGGGCCAGGGGGCGGGTACGAGCAGTACTTC	CASSLGPGGGYEQYF	TRBV11-2	.	TRBJ2-7	TRBD1
TGCGCCAGCAGTGAATCCCAACACACCGGGGAGCTGTTTTTT	CASSESQHTGELFF	TRBV10-2	once	TRBJ2-2	.
TGTGCCAGCAGTTACGGGACAGGGGGGACTGAAGCTTTCTTT	CASSYGTGGTEAFF	TRBV6-5	.	TRBJ1-1	TRBD1